Below, 32 T cell receptor beta chains from the same sample are listed, as sequenced in a study of cytomegalovirus exposure and HLA in healthy donors. The PCR had 60 Vbeta and 13 Jbeta primers. The table came from immunoSEQ multiplex PCR; TCRdb's copy has only in-frame clones and leaves some out. The sample lists 160,000 or so clones; 65% to 85% were seen once. The sample was PBMCs. The receptors come from a male donor in good health and CMV-seropositive.

The rearrangement links TRBV7-9 to TRBJ2-1; the match to TRBD2 covers 8 bases. J lost 2 bases, V lost 3 bases, and 3 bases had no gene match. Germline-derived CDR1 and CDR2 are SEHNR and FQNEAQ (reference sequence). The CDR3 spans 15 residues. CDR3 protein: CASSFLLAAYNEQFF. CDR3 coding DNA: TGTGCCAGCAGCTTCCTACTAGCGGCCTACAATGAGCAGTTCTTC.

This clone has just a few counts. The chain links TRBV5-8 to TRBJ2-5; D is possibly TRBD1 (5 bases). This CDR3 comprises 14 residues. Germline lookup yields CDR1 SGHTS and CDR2 YDEGEE. V was cut by 1 base and J by 4 bases, with 11 bases left in between. The CDR3 region is CASSLRVRVETQYF. CDR3 bases: TGTGCCAGCAGCTTGAGGGTCAGGGTAGAGACCCAGTACTTC.

V usage is TRBV28 and J usage is TRBJ2-2; weak D call: TRBD2 (5 bases). This CDR3 contains 17 residues. Trimming removed 10 bases at V and 1 base at J, with 22 bases between. Germline V gives CDR1 MDHEN, CDR2 SYDVKM. The CDR3 loop reads CATRGFASSLNTGELFF. CDR3 nucleotide sequence: TGTGCCACTCGAGGATTTGCTAGCTCATTGAACACCGGGGAGCTGTTTTTT.

This clone appeared a single time. This chain uses TRBV6-1 with TRBJ2-4; D ambiguous. Germline assignment: CDR1 MNHNS and CDR2 SASEGT. V was trimmed by 3 bases and J by 13 bases, leaving 13 bases between them. The CDR3 runs to 12 residues. This CDR3 reads CASSEADWSQYF. CDR3 bases: TGTGCCAGCAGTGAGGCCGACTGGTCCCAGTACTTC.

The chain couples TRBV5-1 to TRBJ2-1, with 7 bases matching TRBD2. The germline gives CDR1 SGHRS, CDR2 YFSETQ. J lost 4 bases, V lost 6 bases, and 16 bases had no gene match. This CDR3 is 17 amino acids long. The CDR3 coding sequence is TGCGCCAGCAACCGCCAGACTAGCCCTAAAACATACAATGAGCAGTTCTTC. Amino acids: CASNRQTSPKTYNEQFF.

The chain combines TRBV5-6 with TRBJ2-1, with TRBD2 identical over 7 bases. In germline, CDR1 is SGHDT, CDR2 YYEEEE. The CDR3 loop spans 14 amino acids. Trimming at V came to 2 bases and at J to 6 bases, leaving 5 bases not matched to a gene. The CDR3 loop is CASSFSPGGNEQFF. As DNA, the CDR3 is TGTGCCAGCAGCTTTTCTCCGGGAGGCAATGAGCAGTTCTTC.

The chain employs TRBV28 and TRBJ2-7, with a possible D match to TRBD1 (5 bases). The V end lost 6 bases, the J end lost 4 bases, and 10 bases lay between the germline ends. The CDR3 has 12 amino acids. Germline V gene data show CDR1 as MDHEN and CDR2 as SYDVKM. The CDR3 DNA reads as TGTGCCAGCAGCTTAGACAGATACGAGCAGTACTTC. This sequence encodes CASSLDRYEQYF.

This clone has just one count. At one of its ends the junction is not consistent with the germline gene, which may arise from a read error. The chain uses TRBV7-9 and TRBJ2-5, with 7 bases identical to TRBD1. The CDR3 has 13 amino acids. Germline CDR1 reads SEHNR; CDR2 reads FQNEAQ (reference sequence). Here the CDR3 reads CSSSFTGAETQYF. For the CDR3, the DNA is TGTTCCAGCAGCTTCACAGGGGCTGAGACCCAGTACTTC.

The V call is TRBV18, the J call TRBJ1-5; TRBD1 might be the D (6 bases). Trimming left V 4 bases short and J 6 bases short, with 16 bases between. Germline loops: CDR1 KGHSH, CDR2 LQKENI. There are 15 residues in the CDR3. CDR3 loop: CASSLVRDTSQPQHF. In nucleotides, the CDR3 is TGTGCCAGCTCACTGGTCCGGGACACGTCTCAGCCCCAGCATTTT.

The rearrangement joins TRBV4-3 to TRBJ2-1; 13 bases align to TRBD2. The CDR3 contains 16 residues. Germline values: CDR1 LGHNA, CDR2 YSLEER. V gave up 4 bases and J gave up 8 bases; unmatched junction bases: 8. The CDR3 sequence is CASSRRTSGSRYEQFF. Here the CDR3 DNA reads TGCGCCAGCAGCCGCAGGACTAGCGGGAGTCGGTATGAGCAGTTCTTC.

The chain couples TRBV19 to TRBJ2-1; TRBD2 is a possible D gene (5 bases). Trimming cost V 9 bases and J 2 bases, with 17 bases left between them. CDR1 is LNHDA and CDR2 is SQIVND in the germline V gene (reference sequence). The CDR3 length is 15 residues. CDR3 sequence reads: CASLDYLGAYNEQFF. CDR3 DNA: TGTGCCAGCCTTGACTACCTCGGGGCCTACAATGAGCAGTTCTTC.

The chain recombines TRBV6-5 with TRBJ2-5; possible D gene TRBD1, 5 bases. The J call may be faulty, since TRBJ2-7 better matches the DNA end. In germline, CDR1 is MNHEY, CDR2 SVGAGI. The CDR3 runs to 13 residues. The chain's CDR3 is CASSDSISYEQYF. The DNA of the CDR3 is TGTGCCAGCTCCGACAGTATCTCCTACGAGCAGTACTTC.

This rearrangement joins TRBV21-1 to TRBJ2-5; no check of the table's D call, TRBD2, against the DNA was made. TRBV21-1 has pseudogene status. The CDR3 contains 12 residues. The CDR3: CASSRGQETQYF. For the CDR3, the DNA is TGTGCCAGCAGCCGGGGGCAAGAGACCCAGTACTTC.

J is TRBJ2-2 and V is TRBV7-9, with TRBD1 identical over 7 bases. There are 16 residues in the CDR3. V shed 6 bases and J 1 base; nucleotides not matched to a gene: 8. CDR1 is SEHNR and CDR2 is FQNEAQ in the germline V gene (reference sequence). CDR3 sequence reads: CASRDLGQVNTGELFF. CDR3 DNA sequence: TGTGCCAGCAGAGACCTCGGACAGGTGAACACCGGGGAGCTGTTTTTT. The variable domain in full, with the rest retrieved from reference TRBV7-9 and TRBJ2-2, is DTGVSQNPRHKITKRGQNVTFRCDPISEHNRLYWYRQTLGQGPEFLTYFQNEAQLEKSRLLSDRFSAERPKGSFSTLEIQRTEQGDSAMYLCASRDLGQVNTGELFFGEGSRLTVL.

There are a few counts of this clone. The chain is built from TRBV6-1 and TRBJ2-1; 7 nucleotides agree with TRBD2. Germline CDR1 MNHNS, CDR2 SASEGT. V shed 8 bases, J shed 7 bases, and the junction held 8 bases outside the gene matches. The CDR3 extends over 13 amino acids. The DNA for the CDR3 is TGTGCCAGCTTTATTCGCGGGAGAAATGAGCAGTTCTTC. The encoded protein is CASFIRGRNEQFF.

The chain joins TRBV2 to TRBJ1-1; TRBD1 matches 8 bases. Trimming cost V 2 bases and J 4 bases; bases outside gene matches: 3. Germline V CDR1 and CDR2: SNHLY, FYNNEI. The CDR3 has 14 residues. The DNA of the CDR3 is TGTGCCAGCAGTGAAACAGGGGGAATCACTGAAGCTTTCTTT. As protein: CASSETGGITEAFF. Full variable domain (missing parts from reference TRBV2 and TRBJ1-1): EPEVTQTPSHQVTQMGQEVILRCVPISNHLYFYWYRQILGQKVEFLVSFYNNEISEKSEIFDDQFSVERPDGSNFTLKIRSTKLEDSAMYFCASSETGGITEAFFGQGTRLTVV.

In its sample, this clone was seen once. The rearrangement links TRBV25-1 to TRBJ2-7, with D perhaps matching TRBD2 (5 bases). V lost 3 bases to trimming and J lost 5 bases, with 14 bases between them. The CDR3 consists of 14 residues. Germline values: CDR1 MGHDK, CDR2 SYGVNS. The CDR3 DNA sequence: TGTGCCAGCAGTGATCAAACGGGATGGGACGAGCAGTACTTC. Translating it yields CASSDQTGWDEQYF.

The CDR3 loop is CASSLGLGTSGIYEQYF. As DNA, the CDR3 is TGTGCCAGCAGTTTAGGGCTCGGGACTAGCGGGATATACGAGCAGTACTTC. V and J are TRBV27 and TRBJ2-7, with 13 bases lining up with TRBD2. J gave up 4 bases and V 2 bases, and 8 bases lay outside the gene matches. Germline V gene sequence: CDR1 MNHEY, CDR2 SMNVEV (reference sequence). This CDR3 has 17 amino acids.

About this clone: The junction departs from germline at one end; a sequencing error may be responsible. CDR3 sequence reads: CSSSLEQGGDYEQYF. The CDR3, as DNA: TGTTCCAGCAGCTTAGAACAGGGGGGCGACTACGAGCAGTACTTC. The gene calls are TRBV7-9 and TRBJ2-7, with TRBD1 identical over 8 bases. This CDR3 has 15 residues. Germline loops: CDR1 SEHNR, CDR2 FQNEAQ (reference sequence).

The chain combines TRBV19 with TRBJ2-3; TRBD2 matches at 7 bases. The germline CDR1 and CDR2 sequences are LNHDA and SQIVND (reference sequence). The J segment lost 2 bases and the V segment lost 10 bases, leaving 3 bases of the junction unmatched. The CDR3 extends over 12 amino acids. The CDR3 coding sequence is TGTGCCACCGGGAGGCTCACAGATACGCAGTATTTT. It is translated as CATGRLTDTQYF.

CDR3 region: CSSRGGDNYGYTF. As DNA, the CDR3 is TGCAGCTCCCGTGGGGGGGATAACTATGGCTACACCTTC. The V call is TRBV29-1, the J call TRBJ1-2; D is perhaps TRBD1 (5 bases). Trimming left V 8 bases short and J 1 base short, with 14 bases between. Germline lookup yields CDR1 SQVTM and CDR2 ANQGSEA. The length of the CDR3 is 13 residues.

This clone was recorded only once. This chain uses TRBV4-1 with TRBJ2-7, with D possibly matching TRBD2 (6 bases). V was trimmed by 4 bases and J by 7 bases, leaving 8 bases between them. There are 11 residues in the CDR3. Germline V gene lookup returns CDR1 MGHRA and CDR2 YSYEKL. The CDR3 DNA follows: TGCGCCAGCAGCCCCGGGGGAGAGCAGTACTTC. Its translation is CASSPGGEQYF.

The rearrangement uses TRBV4-3 and TRBJ2-5; 9 nucleotides align to TRBD2. V shed 4 bases and J 5 bases; nucleotides not matched to a gene: 11. There are 16 residues in the CDR3. CDR1 is LGHNA and CDR2 is YSLEER in the germline V gene. CDR3: CASSPRVAGGGETQYF. DNA for the CDR3: TGCGCCAGCAGCCCCCGGGTGGCGGGAGGGGGGGAGACCCAGTACTTC.

This clone was recorded only once. This chain joins TRBV7-9 and TRBJ2-1; 8 bases are shared with TRBD2. J gave up 3 bases and V 5 bases, and 9 bases lay outside the gene matches. The CDR3 is 16 amino acids. Looked up from germline, CDR1 is SEHNR and CDR2 is FQNEAQ (reference sequence). The CDR3 here is CASSHERTSSYNEQFF. Written as DNA, the CDR3 is TGTGCCAGCAGCCACGAAAGGACTAGCAGCTACAATGAGCAGTTCTTC. Full variable domain (missing parts from reference TRBV7-9 and TRBJ2-1): DTGVSQNPRHKITKRGQNVTFRCDPISEHNRLYWYRQTLGQGPEFLTYFQNEAQLEKSRLLSDRFSAERPKGSFSTLEIQRTEQGDSAMYLCASSHERTSSYNEQFFGPGTRLTVL.

This chain uses TRBV9 with TRBJ2-1; D is unresolved. The germline V and J ends were trimmed by 3 bases and 0 bases, with 13 bases remaining between them. This CDR3 contains 16 residues. Per germline, CDR1 SGDLS and CDR2 YYNGEE. In nucleotides, the CDR3 is TGTGCCAGCAGCGGGATAGCTGTTAGCTCCTACAATGAGCAGTTCTTC. It is translated as CASSGIAVSSYNEQFF.

The rearrangement uses TRBV19 and TRBJ1-1; D is unclear. The CDR3 spans 13 residues. V lost 7 bases, J lost 6 bases, and 15 bases lay in between. Germline V lookup: CDR1 LNHDA, CDR2 SQIVND (reference sequence). DNA for the CDR3: TGTGCCAGTACCGAGACGGGTTGGGCTGAAGCTTTCTTT. It translates to CASTETGWAEAFF.

This clone was detected only a few times. The chain employs TRBV6-1 and TRBJ2-7, with 7 bases fitting TRBD1. V lost 0 bases and J lost 7; bases outside the gene matches: 6. Germline V lookup: CDR1 MNHNS, CDR2 SASEGT. This CDR3 contains 14 residues. CDR3 residues: CASSEAGGRQEQYF. CDR3 sequence (DNA): TGTGCCAGCAGTGAAGCAGGGGGCCGGCAAGAGCAGTACTTC.

This chain uses TRBV15 with TRBJ2-2; 11 bases map to TRBD2. Germline loops: CDR1 LNHNV, CDR2 YYDKDF (reference sequence). The CDR3 is made up of 18 amino acids. Trimming at V came to 4 bases and at J to 5 bases, leaving 12 bases not matched to a gene. CDR3 nucleotide sequence: TGTGCCACCAGCACAAATCCAACTAGCGGGAGAGAAACCGGGGAGCTGTTTTTT. Translated: CATSTNPTSGRETGELFF. The full variable domain, in which reference TRBV15 and TRBJ2-2 provide the parts outside the CDR3, is DAMVIQNPRYQVTQFGKPVTLSCSQTLNHNVMYWYQQKSSQAPKLLFHYYDKDFNNEADTPDNFQSRRPNTSFCFLDIRSPGLGDTAMYLCATSTNPTSGRETGELFFGEGSRLTVL.

Details on this clone: At one of its ends the junction is not consistent with the germline gene, which may arise from a read error. The gene calls are TRBV7-9 and TRBJ2-1; 12 bases map to TRBD2. CDR1 and CDR2 (germline): SEHNR, FQNEAQ (reference sequence). The CDR3 has 17 residues. The CDR3 reads CSSSLPLAGGTYNEQFF. The CDR3 bases are TGTTCCAGCAGCTTACCGCTAGCGGGAGGGACCTACAATGAGCAGTTCTTC.

This clone was seen more than once but under ten times. V gene TRBV12-5 combines with J gene TRBJ2-5, with TRBD1 matching over 8 bases. CDR3 size: 13 residues. Unmatched junction bases numbered 4, after V lost 5 bases and J lost 5 bases. Germline values: CDR1 LGHNT, CDR2 FRNRAP. The CDR3, as DNA: TGTGCTAGTGGTCCCGACAGGGGCGAGACCCAGTACTTC. This encodes CASGPDRGETQYF.

The V call is TRBV5-1, the J call TRBJ2-5; TRBD2 is a possible D gene (6 bases). CDR3 length equals 12 residues. Trimming took 1 base from V and 9 from J, leaving 10 bases between them. Germline V lookup: CDR1 SGHRS, CDR2 YFSETQ. CDR3 nucleotide sequence: TGCGCCAGCAGCTTGTCGGGGGAGGCCCAGTACTTC. This translates into CASSLSGEAQYF.

The rearrangement links TRBV2 to TRBJ1-5, with TRBD1 identical over 8 bases. Germline V gene lookup returns CDR1 SNHLY and CDR2 FYNNEI. V was pared by 7 bases and J by 5 bases, with 10 bases of the junction left unmatched. This CDR3 has 15 residues. The CDR3 coding sequence is TGTGCCAGCAAGCCGCTACAGGGGGGTCATCAGCCCCAGCATTTT. It encodes CASKPLQGGHQPQHF.